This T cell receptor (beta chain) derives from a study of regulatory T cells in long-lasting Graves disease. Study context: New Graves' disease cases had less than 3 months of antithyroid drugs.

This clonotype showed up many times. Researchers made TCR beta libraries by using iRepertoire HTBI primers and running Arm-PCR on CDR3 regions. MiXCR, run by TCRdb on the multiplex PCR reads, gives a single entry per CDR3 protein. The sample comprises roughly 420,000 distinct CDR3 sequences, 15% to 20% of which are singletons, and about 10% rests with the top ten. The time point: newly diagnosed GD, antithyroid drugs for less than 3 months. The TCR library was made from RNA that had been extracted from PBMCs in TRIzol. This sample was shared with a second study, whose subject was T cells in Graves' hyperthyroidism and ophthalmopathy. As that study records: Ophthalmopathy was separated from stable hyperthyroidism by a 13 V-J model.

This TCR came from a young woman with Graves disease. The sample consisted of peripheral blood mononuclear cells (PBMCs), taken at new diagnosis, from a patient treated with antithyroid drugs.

CDR3 nucleotide sequence: TGTGCCAGCTCACCTGGGGAAGGAGCGGGCTACTCCTACGAGCAGTACTTC. Translation: CASSPGEGAGYSYEQYF. The rearrangement uses TRBV18 and TRBJ2-7; TRBD2 is a possible D gene (6 bases). The CDR3 totals 17 residues. Germline CDR1 and CDR2: KGHSH and LQKENI. V was clipped by 3 bases and J by 0 bases, with 18 bases between them.